Shown below are 5 T cell receptor beta chains from a single sample sequenced in a study of cytomegalovirus exposure and HLA in healthy donors. Assay used: immunoSEQ multiplex PCR; TCRdb lists only in-frame clones, some missing. The table lists about 160,000 clones, roughly 95% of them singletons. Sequenced: PBMCs. Source of these receptors: a young woman in good health and CMV-seronegative.

This chain connects TRBV11-2 to TRBJ1-1; no definite D call. The CDR3 length is 15 residues. Germline V lookup: CDR1 SGHAT, CDR2 FQNNGV. The V end lost 6 bases, the J end lost 6 bases, and 20 bases lay between the germline ends. CDR3: CASRPWGGKVSEAFF. DNA of the CDR3: TGTGCCAGCAGGCCTTGGGGAGGGAAAGTCTCTGAAGCTTTCTTT.

The CDR3 DNA reads TGTGCCAGCAGCCGGTTCCGGGACTTGGCTGTTGGGGAGCTGTTTTTT. It codes for CASSRFRDLAVGELFF. J is TRBJ2-2 and V is TRBV4-2; possibly TRBD2 for D (6 bases). The CDR3 is 16 residues long. The V end lost 4 bases, the J end lost 8 bases, and 20 bases lay between the germline ends. Germline assignment: CDR1 LGHNA and CDR2 YNFKEQ.

The chain combines TRBV30 with TRBJ1-4; D ambiguous. CDR1 is GTSNPN, CDR2 SVGIG, per germline (reference sequence). The V and J ends lost 3 bases and 8 bases respectively, with 13 bases between them. The CDR3 spans 13 residues. CDR3 loop: CAWRGGGNEKLFF. For the CDR3, the DNA is TGTGCCTGGAGGGGAGGAGGGAACGAAAAACTGTTTTTT. Looking up the rest from reference TRBV30 and TRBJ1-4 gives the full variable domain: SQTIHQWPATLVQPVGSPLSLECTVEGTSNPNLYWYRQAAGRGLQLLFYSVGIGQISSEVPQNLSASRPQDRQFILSSKKLLLSDSGFYLCAWRGGGNEKLFFGSGTQLSVL.

The J gene is TRBJ1-5, the V gene TRBV6-1; unclear D gene. V dropped 11 bases and J dropped 0 bases, with 17 bases sitting between them. There are 15 residues in the CDR3. In germline, CDR1 is MNHNS, CDR2 SASEGT. CDR3 sequence: CAARSAVLSNQPQHF. The CDR3 nucleotides read TGTGCCGCCCGGTCGGCGGTTCTTAGCAATCAGCCCCAGCATTTT.

The rearrangement joins TRBV7-2 to TRBJ2-5; 7 nucleotides align to TRBD1. CDR1 SGHTA and CDR2 FQGNSA come from the germline V gene. J gave up 5 bases and V 2 bases, and 5 bases lay outside the gene matches. This CDR3 is 14 amino acids long. CDR3: CASSLRQGGETQYF. The CDR3 coding sequence is TGTGCCAGCAGCTTAAGACAGGGTGGGGAGACCCAGTACTTC.